One and the same sample provided the 30 T cell receptor beta chains below, sequenced in a study of neoadjuvant anti-PD-1 for oral cavity cancer. Time point in this sample: after neoadjuvant nivolumab, at surgical resection. Data came from immunoSEQ multiplex PCR; TCRdb stores just in-frame clones and leaves some out. The sample has over 60,000 clones, approximately 87% seen once. The sample was PBMCs, taken after nivolumab (anti-PD-1) treatment. All receptors come from a person aged 35 to 85 with oral cavity squamous cell carcinoma.

The genes are TRBV2 and TRBJ2-1; D might be TRBD2 (5 bases). Germline V gene data show CDR1 as SNHLY and CDR2 as FYNNEI. V lost 4 bases to trimming and J lost 1 base, with 11 bases between them. The CDR3 totals 15 residues. CDR3 protein: CASSADSGSYNEQFF. The DNA for the CDR3 is TGTGCCAGCAGTGCGGACTCTGGATCCTACAATGAGCAGTTCTTC.

This chain joins TRBV5-6 and TRBJ1-1; D not resolved. V lost 0 bases and J 6 bases, leaving 15 bases between the germline ends. CDR3 length: 15 amino acids. In germline, CDR1 is SGHDT, CDR2 YYEEEE. The CDR3 here is CASSLAAPDVAEAFF. The CDR3 DNA sequence: TGTGCCAGCAGCTTGGCGGCCCCGGATGTGGCTGAAGCTTTCTTT.

For the CDR3, the DNA is TGTGCCAGCAGTCAGGGGACAGGGGGGACCGGGGAGCTGTTTTTT. Translation gives CASSQGTGGTGELFF. V and J are TRBV2 and TRBJ2-2, with 11 bases matching TRBD1. The germline V gene encodes CDR1 SNHLY and CDR2 FYNNEI. With 5 bases clipped from V and 5 bases from J, the junction kept 4 bases outside the gene matches. CDR3 length: 15 residues.

The genes are TRBV19 and TRBJ1-2, with D perhaps matching TRBD1 (5 bases). CDR3 length: 14 residues. Trimming took off 5 bases at V and 3 bases at J, with 13 bases between the two ends. Germline CDR1 reads LNHDA; CDR2 reads SQIVND (reference sequence). The CDR3: CASSWRGSDYGYTF. For the CDR3, the DNA is TGTGCCAGTAGTTGGAGGGGATCGGACTATGGCTACACCTTC.

V is TRBV15 and J is TRBJ1-2; tentatively, D is TRBD1 (6 bases). From germline, CDR1 is LNHNV and CDR2 YYDKDF (reference sequence). Trimming pared 1 base from V and 8 bases from J, leaving 14 bases between. The CDR3 runs 14 residues. The CDR3 bases are TGTGCCACCAGCAGAGTTCCAGGGGCCTTCGGCTACACCTTC. It codes for CATSRVPGAFGYTF.

The chain joins TRBV27 to TRBJ1-5; 10 nucleotides align to TRBD1. Per the germline V gene, CDR1 is MNHEY and CDR2 is SMNVEV (reference sequence). J lost 2 bases, V lost 6 bases, and 7 bases had no gene match. This CDR3 comprises 16 residues. The CDR3 sequence: CASRGTGDGRNQPQHF. DNA for the CDR3: TGTGCCAGCAGGGGGACAGGGGACGGGCGCAATCAGCCCCAGCATTTT.

This rearrangement joins TRBV25-1 to TRBJ2-7, with TRBD2 identical over 11 bases. This CDR3 is built from 15 residues. V lost 2 bases and J lost 4; bases outside the gene matches: 4. Germline values: CDR1 MGHDK, CDR2 SYGVNS. CDR3 DNA sequence: TGTGCCAGCAGTGAACCAGGGACTAGCGGTTACGAGCAGTACTTC. This codes for CASSEPGTSGYEQYF.

The chain employs TRBV5-6 and TRBJ2-2, with D uncertain. Trimming stripped 2 bases from V and 3 bases from J, with 11 bases between. This CDR3 has 15 amino acids. The germline gives CDR1 SGHDT, CDR2 YYEEEE. The CDR3 DNA reads as TGTGCCAGCAGCTTCCGGGCCGGCTACACCGGGGAGCTGTTTTTT. This sequence encodes CASSFRAGYTGELFF.

This chain connects TRBV9 to TRBJ1-1, with D perhaps TRBD1 (5 bases). V was cut by 8 bases and J by 2 bases, with 13 bases left in between. The germline V gene has CDR1 SGDLS and CDR2 YYNGEE. The CDR3 length is 13 residues. CDR3: CARGRTPNTEAFF. The CDR3 DNA sequence: TGTGCCAGAGGAAGGACACCAAACACTGAAGCTTTCTTT.

The chain combines TRBV2 with TRBJ2-1; D perhaps matches TRBD2 (5 bases). Germline V lookup: CDR1 SNHLY, CDR2 FYNNEI. V dropped 1 base and J dropped 5 bases, with 15 bases sitting between them. The CDR3 extends over 16 amino acids. CDR3 bases: TGTGCCAGCAGTGAAGGGAGTCGGGGAGATAACAATGAGCAGTTCTTC. Amino acid sequence: CASSEGSRGDNNEQFF.

Only one count was recorded for this clone. The genes are TRBV5-1 and TRBJ1-3; perhaps TRBD1 as D (5 bases). This CDR3 spans 14 amino acids. The V and J ends lost 4 bases and 0 bases respectively, with 8 bases between them. Germline assignment: CDR1 SGHRS and CDR2 YFSETQ. The CDR3 loop is CASSPGSSGNTIYF. The CDR3 DNA follows: TGCGCCAGCAGCCCAGGGAGCTCTGGAAACACCATATATTTT.

The gene calls are TRBV10-3 and TRBJ1-3, with 7 bases fitting TRBD1. J lost 7 bases, V lost 5 bases, and 5 bases had no gene match. Germline V gene data show CDR1 as ENHRY and CDR2 as SYGVKD. This CDR3 contains 13 residues. The CDR3 nucleotides read TGTGCCATCAGTTCGGACAGGTCGAACACCATATATTTT. Amino acid sequence: CAISSDRSNTIYF.

The V call is TRBV25-1, the J call TRBJ2-1; D unclear. CDR1 is MGHDK, CDR2 SYGVNS, per germline. The CDR3 has 13 residues. With 5 bases removed from V and 4 bases from J, the gap between germline ends came to 9 bases. As DNA, the CDR3 is TGTGCCAGCAGTACCCCATGGTACAATGAGCAGTTCTTC. Its translation: CASSTPWYNEQFF.

The rearrangement joins TRBV7-2 to TRBJ2-1; 13 bases agree with TRBD2. The V gene's germline CDR1 is SGHTA and CDR2 FQGNSA. Trimming cost V 1 base and J 6 bases; bases outside gene matches: 9. The CDR3 is made up of 18 amino acids. The CDR3 region has the DNA TGTGCCAGCAGCTTAGATGGGACTAGCGGGACACCCCCCAATGAGCAGTTCTTC. It yields the protein CASSLDGTSGTPPNEQFF. Variable domain in full (rest from reference TRBV7-2 and TRBJ2-1): GAGVSQSPSNKVTEKGKDVELRCDPISGHTALYWYRQSLGQGLEFLIYFQGNSAPDKSGLPSDRFSAERTGGSVSTLTIQRTQQEDSAVYLCASSLDGTSGTPPNEQFFGPGTRLTVL.

The chain couples TRBV7-3 to TRBJ2-2; 7 bases are a match to TRBD2. Looked up from germline, CDR1 is SGHTA and CDR2 is FQGTGA. J lost 5 bases, V lost 1 base, and 10 bases had no gene match. The CDR3 sequence is 17 residues long. The CDR3 here is CASSLMMRETGTGELFF. The CDR3 nucleotides are TGTGCCAGCAGCTTAATGATGCGGGAGACTGGAACCGGGGAGCTGTTTTTT.

V usage is TRBV19 and J usage is TRBJ2-7; D is possibly TRBD2 (6 bases). Trimming took off 2 bases at V and 2 bases at J, with 16 bases between the two ends. The germline CDR1 and CDR2 sequences are LNHDA and SQIVND (reference sequence). The CDR3 length is 16 residues. The DNA for the CDR3 is TGTGCCAGTAGTATAAATGCGCGGGGCCGTCCCTACGAGCAGTACTTC. Amino acids: CASSINARGRPYEQYF.

The genes are TRBV28 and TRBJ2-5; no clear D. This CDR3 has 13 amino acids. Germline assignment: CDR1 MDHEN and CDR2 SYDVKM. The ends were cut back, 3 bases at V and 6 bases at J, with 11 bases in the middle. The CDR3 sequence is CASSLALLKTQYF. CDR3 nucleotide sequence: TGTGCCAGCAGTTTGGCGCTCTTAAAGACCCAGTACTTC.

The chain links TRBV7-6 to TRBJ2-5; no clear D gene. CDR1 and CDR2 (germline): SGHVS, FNYEAQ. Trimming stripped 3 bases from V and 0 bases from J, with 5 bases between. CDR3 size: 13 residues. The CDR3 DNA follows: TGTGCCAGCAGCTTCAGCGACCAAGAGACCCAGTACTTC. As protein: CASSFSDQETQYF.

The chain uses TRBV28 and TRBJ2-1; 9 positions agree with TRBD2. Germline lookup yields CDR1 MDHEN and CDR2 SYDVKM. V trimming: 0 bases; J trimming: 7 bases; junction bases outside the gene matches: 7. This CDR3 is built from 16 residues. The CDR3 loop reads CASSLWGSGSGNEQFF. CDR3 DNA sequence: TGTGCCAGCAGTTTATGGGGTAGCGGGAGTGGGAATGAGCAGTTCTTC.

The V gene is TRBV6-1, the J gene TRBJ1-5; D gene uncertain. CDR3 length: 13 amino acids. CDR1 is MNHNS, CDR2 SASEGT, per germline. V gave up 0 bases and J gave up 4 bases, with 4 bases separating them. For the CDR3, the DNA is TGTGCCAGCAGTGAAGCGGGAAATCAGCCCCAGCATTTT. Protein product: CASSEAGNQPQHF.

The chain has TRBV5-5 and TRBJ2-4; D is unclear. Per the germline V gene, CDR1 is SGHKS and CDR2 is YYEKEE (reference sequence). The V end was cut by 5 bases, the J end by 7 bases, with 16 bases between. The CDR3 sequence is 14 residues long. CDR3 nucleotides: TGTGCCAGCAGTTATCCCCTCCTCGGGAACATTCAGTACTTC. It yields the protein CASSYPLLGNIQYF.

This clone was detected only once. The chain combines TRBV6-4 with TRBJ1-4; TRBD1 might be the D (5 bases). Germline V gene sequence: CDR1 MRHNA, CDR2 SNTAGT. V lost 6 bases to trimming and J lost 3 bases, with 14 bases between them. The CDR3 length is 15 residues. The CDR3 spells CASRPLAGSNEKLFF. DNA for the CDR3: TGTGCCAGCAGACCCCTGGCAGGGTCTAATGAAAAACTGTTTTTT.

The chain links TRBV10-3 to TRBJ2-1, with D hard to call. V dropped 6 bases and J dropped 6 bases, with 6 bases sitting between them. The CDR3 covers 11 residues. Germline assignment: CDR1 ENHRY and CDR2 SYGVKD. The chain's CDR3 is CAIRDVNEQFF. CDR3 nucleotides: TGTGCCATCAGGGACGTCAATGAGCAGTTCTTC.

Concerning this clone: The sample contains more than one DNA sequence encoding this CDR3. The rearrangement joins TRBV20-1 to TRBJ1-1; D ambiguous. The germline V and J ends were trimmed by 3 bases and 1 base, with 3 bases remaining between them. Germline CDR1 is DFQATT and CDR2 is SNEGSKA (reference sequence). The CDR3 length is 11 residues. This CDR3 is CSARWNTEAFF. CDR3 bases: TGCAGTGCTAGGTGGAACACTGAAGCTTTCTTT.

The V call is TRBV5-1, the J call TRBJ1-3; no firm D call. V was clipped by 0 bases and J by 0 bases, with 10 bases between them. The CDR3 is made up of 16 amino acids. Per the germline V gene, CDR1 is SGHRS and CDR2 is YFSETQ. Here the CDR3 reads CASSLVSPSSGNTIYF. The CDR3, as DNA: TGCGCCAGCAGCTTGGTGTCACCGAGCTCTGGAAACACCATATATTTT.

The chain has TRBV5-6 and TRBJ1-5; no reliable D call. The CDR3 is 14 amino acids. The germline V gene encodes CDR1 SGHDT and CDR2 YYEEEE. V lost 4 bases to trimming and J lost 5 bases, with 13 bases between them. The CDR3 DNA follows: TGTGCCAGCAGCCCCCGCTGGAGAGATCAGCCCCAGCATTTT. Its translation: CASSPRWRDQPQHF.

This clone was detected only once. The chain links TRBV6-1 to TRBJ2-3; 13 nucleotides line up with TRBD2. Germline-derived CDR1 and CDR2 are MNHNS and SASEGT. This CDR3 has 13 amino acids. V lost 10 bases, J lost 6 bases, and 4 bases stayed unmatched. The CDR3 spells CATVLAGGDTQYF. The CDR3 nucleotides are TGTGCCACCGTACTAGCGGGAGGGGATACGCAGTATTTT.

The chain is built from TRBV2 and TRBJ2-5; tentatively, D is TRBD1 (6 bases). Trimming shortened V by 4 bases and J by 1 base, and 7 bases separated the two germline ends. Germline lookup yields CDR1 SNHLY and CDR2 FYNNEI. The CDR3 has 13 amino acids. CDR3 in amino acids: CASSVQGQETQYF. The DNA of the CDR3 is TGTGCCAGCAGTGTACAGGGCCAAGAGACCCAGTACTTC.

The genes are TRBV9 and TRBJ2-6; TRBD1 aligns across 7 bases. Germline V lookup: CDR1 SGDLS, CDR2 YYNGEE. The CDR3 loop spans 20 amino acids. The ends lost 1 base at V and 2 bases at J; junction bases unmatched: 15. The CDR3 nucleotides read TGTGCCAGCAGCGTAAAGGGACAGACAAACCTGGGGGCTGGGGCCAACGTCCTGACTTTC. It encodes CASSVKGQTNLGAGANVLTF.

This clone has a single count. CDR3 DNA sequence: TGCGCCAGCCTGTCCGGTGAGGCAGATACGCAGTATTTT. Residues: CASLSGEADTQYF. The rearrangement links TRBV5-1 to TRBJ2-3; D is undetermined. Between the trimmed V and J ends, which lost 7 bases and 4 bases, there was a span of 13 bases. Germline V gene data show CDR1 as SGHRS and CDR2 as YFSETQ. This CDR3 is 13 amino acids long.